Listed here are 25 T cell receptor beta chains from one sample, sequenced in a study of shared clonotypes between healthy human individuals (dated by TCRdb to 2019 to 2021). The method behind the library was the immunoSEQ multiplex PCR assay. TCRdb carries this immuneACCESS record with in-frame sequences only. Its versions omit some clonotypes, under half of them owing to an unresolved V gene in the studies checked, with the rest unexplained. This sample comprises under 1,100,000 clones, around 78% of them detected only once. 0.61% of the sample is in the top ten clones. The sample taken for sequencing was memory CD4+ T cells from PBMCs. The cell subset or site label, read with the paper, signifies: CD45RA-negative fraction. The receptors originated from a man aged 18 to 30 in good health. Some clones in this sample may be carry-over from other donors' samples.

The chain recombines TRBV5-1 with TRBJ2-3; 8 nucleotides agree with TRBD1. The CDR3 has 18 amino acids. CDR1 is SGHRS, CDR2 YFSETQ, per germline. With 4 bases clipped from V and 0 bases from J, the junction kept 13 bases outside the gene matches. The CDR3 DNA reads TGCGCCAGCAGCGGCGACAGGGGACGGGACTCTAGCACAGATACGCAGTATTTT. This encodes CASSGDRGRDSSTDTQYF. The whole variable domain, remainder taken from reference TRBV5-1 and TRBJ2-3, is KAGVTQTPRYLIKTRGQQVTLSCSPISGHRSVSWYQQTPGQGLQFLFEYFSETQRNKGNFPGRFSGRQFSNSRSEMNVSTLELGDSALYLCASSGDRGRDSSTDTQYFGPGTRLTVL.

The chain has TRBV9 and TRBJ2-1; no clear D gene. The CDR3 length is 15 residues. With 2 bases removed from V and 2 bases from J, the gap between germline ends came to 11 bases. The V gene's germline CDR1 is SGDLS and CDR2 YYNGEE. The CDR3 nucleotides read TGTGCCAGCAGCGTCCTTGGGCTCCCCTACAATGAGCAGTTCTTC. Protein product: CASSVLGLPYNEQFF.

This clone was counted a single time. This chain uses TRBV6-5 with TRBJ1-2, with 9 nucleotides matching TRBD1. Germline loops: CDR1 MNHEY, CDR2 SVGAGI. This CDR3 comprises 15 residues. The junction had 7 bases not matched to a gene; V was cut back by 4 bases and J by 4 bases. CDR3 region: CASSSSGQGAYGYTF. For the CDR3, the DNA is TGTGCCAGCAGTTCGTCGGGACAGGGAGCCTATGGCTACACCTTC.

This clone was observed a single time. This sequence joins TRBV29-1 and TRBJ2-5; D is perhaps TRBD1 (5 bases). This CDR3 has 12 amino acids. Germline CDR1 and CDR2: SQVTM and ANQGSEA. CDR3 DNA sequence: TGCGCCTCGGAAAAGGGGTCGGAGACCCAGTACTTC. This translates into CASEKGSETQYF.

This clone was seen just once. The chain uses TRBV7-9 and TRBJ2-5, with D hard to call. V lost 3 bases, J lost 5 bases, and 4 bases lay in between. Germline values: CDR1 SEHNR, CDR2 FQNEAQ (reference sequence). The CDR3 is made up of 11 amino acids. CDR3 loop: CASSFRETQYF. In DNA, the CDR3 is TGTGCCAGCAGCTTCCGGGAGACCCAGTACTTC.

CDR3 sequence (DNA): TGTGCGAGACCAAGCTCCTACGAGCAGTACTTC. Translation gives CARPSSYEQYF. The gene calls are TRBV6-4 and TRBJ2-7, with D unresolved. Germline loops: CDR1 MRHNA, CDR2 SNTAGT. CDR3 size: 11 residues.

The CDR3, as DNA: TGTGCCAGCAGTTTATCTGGACAGACCGTTTATGGCTACACCTTC. Translation gives CASSLSGQTVYGYTF. This chain connects TRBV28 to TRBJ1-2; possible D gene TRBD1, 6 bases. V lost 1 base and J lost 5, with 14 bases in between. The CDR3 runs 15 residues. From germline, CDR1 is MDHEN and CDR2 SYDVKM.

V is TRBV6-6 and J is TRBJ2-5; 8 nucleotides match TRBD1. The V segment lost 2 bases and the J segment 4 bases; nucleotides outside the gene matches: 3. Per the germline V gene, CDR1 is MNHNY and CDR2 is SVGAGI (reference sequence). The CDR3 consists of 14 residues. CDR3 sequence reads: CASSYGQGLETQYF. The CDR3 DNA sequence: TGTGCCAGCAGTTACGGACAGGGTTTAGAGACCCAGTACTTC.

This clone was recorded only once. The genes are TRBV5-1 and TRBJ2-3; TRBD2 agrees at 10 bases. The CDR3 is made up of 16 amino acids. V trimming: 4 bases; J trimming: 5 bases; junction bases outside the gene matches: 10. CDR1 is SGHRS, CDR2 YFSETQ, per germline. The CDR3 here is CASSPGLAVGRDTQYF. In DNA form, the CDR3 reads TGCGCCAGCAGCCCAGGACTAGCGGTTGGAAGAGATACGCAGTATTTT.

The V gene is TRBV5-8, the J gene TRBJ2-1; D assignment may be TRBD1 or TRBD2 (6 bases each). The germline V and J ends were trimmed by 4 bases and 6 bases, with 20 bases remaining between them. The V gene's germline CDR1 is SGHTS and CDR2 YDEGEE. CDR3 length equals 16 residues. The CDR3 loop reads CASSGGRRGSFNEQFF. The CDR3 DNA sequence: TGTGCCAGCAGCGGAGGGAGGAGGGGGAGCTTCAATGAGCAGTTCTTC.

The chain recombines TRBV6-5 with TRBJ1-4; possible D gene TRBD1, 5 bases. The CDR3 totals 14 residues. Germline-derived CDR1 and CDR2 are MNHEY and SVGAGI. The ends were cut back, 8 bases at V and 4 bases at J, with 14 bases in the middle. CDR3 in amino acids: CASRPGRNNEKLFF. In DNA form, the CDR3 reads TGTGCCAGCCGACCGGGACGAAATAATGAAAAACTGTTTTTT.

The chain recombines TRBV6-5 with TRBJ1-2; 9 bases agree with TRBD1. The germline gives CDR1 MNHEY, CDR2 SVGAGI. The CDR3 runs to 14 residues. V was clipped by 6 bases and J by 3 bases; unmatched bases: 5. The CDR3 loop reads CASRTGGADYGYTF. The CDR3 DNA sequence: TGTGCCAGCAGGACAGGGGGGGCGGACTATGGCTACACCTTC.

This clone was counted only a few times. The chain uses TRBV5-5 and TRBJ1-1, with D possibly matching TRBD1 (6 bases). V lost 1 base and J lost 0, with 10 bases in between. Germline assignment: CDR1 SGHKS and CDR2 YYEKEE (reference sequence). CDR3 size: 15 residues. CDR3 bases: TGTGCCAGCAGCTTGTGGGACATGTTGAACACTGAAGCTTTCTTT. Its protein product is CASSLWDMLNTEAFF.

This rearrangement joins TRBV5-6 to TRBJ2-2, with 8 bases identical to TRBD1. The CDR3 loop spans 16 amino acids. Germline CDR1 is SGHDT and CDR2 is YYEEEE. The junction had 7 bases not matched to a gene; V was cut back by 3 bases and J by 3 bases. This CDR3 is CASSWQQGEYTGELFF. The CDR3 nucleotides are TGTGCCAGCAGCTGGCAACAGGGGGAGTACACCGGGGAGCTGTTTTTT.

This clone was seen a few times. This sequence joins TRBV5-1 and TRBJ2-7; a possible D gene is TRBD2 (6 bases). Deletions cut 0 bases from V and 2 bases from J, with 15 bases between. Per the germline V gene, CDR1 is SGHRS and CDR2 is YFSETQ. The CDR3 sequence is 16 residues long. The CDR3 loop reads CASSLAGGVGTYEQYF. The CDR3 bases are TGCGCCAGCAGCTTGGCTGGCGGGGTGGGGACCTACGAGCAGTACTTC.

The chain is built from TRBV2 and TRBJ2-6; D is perhaps TRBD1 (5 bases). V dropped 6 bases and J dropped 1 base, with 13 bases sitting between them. The CDR3 loop spans 16 amino acids. Germline CDR1 reads SNHLY; CDR2 reads FYNNEI. CDR3 sequence reads: CASRAGQASGANVLTF. CDR3 in DNA: TGTGCCAGCAGGGCAGGGCAAGCTTCTGGGGCCAACGTCCTGACTTTC.

The chain couples TRBV6-6 to TRBJ2-5, with D maybe TRBD1 (6 bases). The ends were cut back, 5 bases at V and 5 bases at J, with 15 bases in the middle. The length of the CDR3 is 14 residues. From germline, CDR1 is MNHNY and CDR2 SVGAGI (reference sequence). The CDR3 region is CASSPQGWMETQYF. In nucleotides, the CDR3 is TGTGCCAGCAGTCCCCAGGGGTGGATGGAGACCCAGTACTTC.

The chain combines TRBV5-6 with TRBJ2-2; unclear D gene. Germline-derived CDR1 and CDR2 are SGHDT and YYEEEE. The CDR3 has 14 amino acids. V dropped 1 base and J dropped 9 bases, with 13 bases sitting between them. The CDR3 sequence: CASSLSSLGRELFF. CDR3 nucleotides: TGTGCCAGCAGCTTGTCGTCCCTTGGGCGGGAGCTGTTTTTT.

The chain couples TRBV2 to TRBJ2-5, with D hard to call. V was clipped by 4 bases and J by 3 bases, with 12 bases between them. The CDR3 contains 14 residues. The germline gives CDR1 SNHLY, CDR2 FYNNEI. The CDR3 here is CASSGSGTKETQYF. The DNA for the CDR3 is TGTGCCAGCAGTGGAAGTGGTACCAAAGAGACCCAGTACTTC. Filled out from reference TRBV2 and TRBJ2-5, the complete variable domain reads EPEVTQTPSHQVTQMGQEVILRCVPISNHLYFYWYRQILGQKVEFLVSFYNNEISEKSEIFDDQFSVERPDGSNFTLKIRSTKLEDSAMYFCASSGSGTKETQYFGPGTRLLVL.

This chain connects TRBV7-2 to TRBJ1-3, with D possibly TRBD1 on 5 matching bases. Looked up from germline, CDR1 is SGHTA and CDR2 is FQGNSA. The V end was cut by 5 bases, the J end by 7 bases, with 18 bases between. The CDR3 has 15 amino acids. The CDR3 spells CASSPGTTFWNTIYF. The CDR3 DNA reads as TGTGCCAGCAGCCCAGGGACCACTTTCTGGAACACCATATATTTT. The full variable domain, in which reference TRBV7-2 and TRBJ1-3 provide the parts outside the CDR3, is GAGVSQSPSNKVTEKGKDVELRCDPISGHTALYWYRQSLGQGLEFLIYFQGNSAPDKSGLPSDRFSAERTGGSVSTLTIQRTQQEDSAVYLCASSPGTTFWNTIYFGEGSWLTVV.

V is TRBV5-1 and J is TRBJ2-2, with D maybe TRBD2 (6 bases). The CDR3 runs to 14 residues. Germline V gene sequence: CDR1 SGHRS, CDR2 YFSETQ. The V and J ends lost 4 bases and 4 bases respectively, with 11 bases between them. CDR3 amino acids: CASSQQGGTGELFF. The CDR3 nucleotides read TGCGCCAGCAGCCAGCAGGGAGGCACCGGGGAGCTGTTTTTT. The full variable domain, in which reference TRBV5-1 and TRBJ2-2 provide the parts outside the CDR3, is KAGVTQTPRYLIKTRGQQVTLSCSPISGHRSVSWYQQTPGQGLQFLFEYFSETQRNKGNFPGRFSGRQFSNSRSEMNVSTLELGDSALYLCASSQQGGTGELFFGEGSRLTVL.

The chain uses TRBV9 and TRBJ2-3; D not resolved. Deletions cut 4 bases from V and 2 bases from J, with 11 bases between. Germline V gene lookup returns CDR1 SGDLS and CDR2 YYNGEE. This CDR3 has 14 residues. CDR3 sequence reads: CASSPADLTDTQYF. DNA for the CDR3: TGTGCCAGCAGCCCCGCTGACCTCACAGATACGCAGTATTTT.

CDR3 nucleotide sequence: TGTGCCAGCAGCCAAGTGTCGTCAGTCCGGGAAAAACTGTTTTTT. Translated: CASSQVSSVREKLFF. This rearrangement joins TRBV4-2 to TRBJ1-4; no clear D. The CDR3 extends over 15 amino acids. Germline values: CDR1 LGHNA, CDR2 YNFKEQ. V lost 1 base to trimming and J lost 8 bases, with 14 bases between them.

This clone appeared a single time. The chain recombines TRBV11-2 with TRBJ1-1, with 8 bases aligning to TRBD1. CDR1 SGHAT and CDR2 FQNNGV come from the germline V gene. V was clipped by 5 bases and J by 5 bases; unmatched bases: 7. The CDR3 has 14 amino acids. CDR3 nucleotide sequence: TGTGCCAGCAGCAACACAGGGGGTTGGACTGAAGCTTTCTTT. It specifies CASSNTGGWTEAFF.

This chain connects TRBV6-5 to TRBJ2-2; weak D call: TRBD2 (5 bases). V gave up 2 bases and J gave up 6 bases, with 13 bases separating them. Germline CDR1 is MNHEY and CDR2 is SVGAGI. This CDR3 spans 15 amino acids. Here the CDR3 DNA reads TGTGCCAGCAGTTACAGGGCAGGAGGCGCCGGGGAGCTGTTTTTT. This translates into CASSYRAGGAGELFF.